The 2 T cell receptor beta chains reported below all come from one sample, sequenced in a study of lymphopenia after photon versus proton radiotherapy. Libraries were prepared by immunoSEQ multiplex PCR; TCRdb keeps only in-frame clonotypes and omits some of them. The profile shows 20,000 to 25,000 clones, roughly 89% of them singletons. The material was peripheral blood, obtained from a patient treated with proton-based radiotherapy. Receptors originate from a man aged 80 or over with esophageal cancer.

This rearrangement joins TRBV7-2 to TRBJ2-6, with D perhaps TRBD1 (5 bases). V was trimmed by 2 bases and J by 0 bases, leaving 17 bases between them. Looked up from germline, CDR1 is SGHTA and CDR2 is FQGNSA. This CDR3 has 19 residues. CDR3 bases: TGTGCCAGCAGCTTATCGCAGGGTTTTCTTCTCTCTGGGGCCAACGTCCTGACTTTC. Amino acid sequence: CASSLSQGFLLSGANVLTF.

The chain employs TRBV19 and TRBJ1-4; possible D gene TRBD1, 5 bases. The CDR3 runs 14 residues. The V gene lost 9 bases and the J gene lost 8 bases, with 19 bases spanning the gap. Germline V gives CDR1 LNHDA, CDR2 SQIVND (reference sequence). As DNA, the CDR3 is TGTGCCAGCCTCGGGACGACGGTCCGAGAAAAACTGTTTTTT. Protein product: CASLGTTVREKLFF.